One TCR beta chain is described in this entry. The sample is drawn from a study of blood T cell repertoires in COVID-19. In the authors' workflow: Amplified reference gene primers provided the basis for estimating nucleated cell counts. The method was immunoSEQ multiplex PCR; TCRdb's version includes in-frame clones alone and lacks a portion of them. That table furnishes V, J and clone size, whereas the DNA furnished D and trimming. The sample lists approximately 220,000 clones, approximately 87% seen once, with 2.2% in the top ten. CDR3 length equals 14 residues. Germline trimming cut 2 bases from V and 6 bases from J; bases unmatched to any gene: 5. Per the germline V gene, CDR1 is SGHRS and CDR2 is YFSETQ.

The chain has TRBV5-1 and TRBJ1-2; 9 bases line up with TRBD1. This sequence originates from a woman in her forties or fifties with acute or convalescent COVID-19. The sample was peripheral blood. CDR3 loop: CASSLMRTGDGYTF. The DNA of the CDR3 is TGCGCCAGCAGCTTAATGCGGACAGGGGATGGCTACACCTTC.